The clone carrying this T cell receptor beta chain has just one count. Its antigen is undetermined. This CDR3 is 14 amino acids long. CDR1 LGHNA and CDR2 YSLEER come from the germline V gene. The V end was cut by 0 bases, the J end by 14 bases, with 16 bases between. These data are taken from a study of cytomegalovirus exposure and HLA in healthy donors. Findings and caveats of the study: First-cohort TCR clusters tended to co-occur in the roughly 120 validation repertoires, a later analysis found. The classifier reportedly diagnosed cytomegalovirus status with high specificity and sensitivity. Rare sequences made up most TCRs, while some public TCRs were found in many donors. As confirmed in vitro, three CMV-associated chains were specific for CMV antigens.

Data came from immunoSEQ multiplex PCR; TCRdb stores just in-frame clones and leaves some out. Among approximately 180,000 clones listed, about 89% were seen once. This sequence joins TRBV4-3 and TRBJ1-4; no firm D call. The sequence was obtained from a man younger than 35 in good health and CMV-seropositive. Sequencing was done on a sample of PBMCs. The CDR3 is CASSQDLYAERLFF. The CDR3 nucleotides are TGCGCCAGCAGCCAAGATCTGTATGCGGAAAGGCTGTTTTTT.